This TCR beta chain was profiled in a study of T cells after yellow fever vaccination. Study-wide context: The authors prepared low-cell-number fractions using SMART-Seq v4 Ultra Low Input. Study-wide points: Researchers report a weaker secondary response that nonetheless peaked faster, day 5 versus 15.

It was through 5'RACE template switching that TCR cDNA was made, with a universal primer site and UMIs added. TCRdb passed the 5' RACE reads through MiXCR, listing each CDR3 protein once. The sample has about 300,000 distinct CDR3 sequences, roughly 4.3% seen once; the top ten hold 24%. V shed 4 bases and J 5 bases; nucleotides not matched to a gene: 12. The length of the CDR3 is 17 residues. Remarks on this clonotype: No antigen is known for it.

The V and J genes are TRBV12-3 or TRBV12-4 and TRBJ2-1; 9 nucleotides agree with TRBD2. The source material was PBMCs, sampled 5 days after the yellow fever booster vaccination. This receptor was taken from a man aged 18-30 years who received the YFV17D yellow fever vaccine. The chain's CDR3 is CASSSFPAGGQDNEQFF. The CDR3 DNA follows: TGTGCCAGCAGTTCCTTCCCGGCGGGGGGGCAAGACAATGAGCAGTTCTTC.